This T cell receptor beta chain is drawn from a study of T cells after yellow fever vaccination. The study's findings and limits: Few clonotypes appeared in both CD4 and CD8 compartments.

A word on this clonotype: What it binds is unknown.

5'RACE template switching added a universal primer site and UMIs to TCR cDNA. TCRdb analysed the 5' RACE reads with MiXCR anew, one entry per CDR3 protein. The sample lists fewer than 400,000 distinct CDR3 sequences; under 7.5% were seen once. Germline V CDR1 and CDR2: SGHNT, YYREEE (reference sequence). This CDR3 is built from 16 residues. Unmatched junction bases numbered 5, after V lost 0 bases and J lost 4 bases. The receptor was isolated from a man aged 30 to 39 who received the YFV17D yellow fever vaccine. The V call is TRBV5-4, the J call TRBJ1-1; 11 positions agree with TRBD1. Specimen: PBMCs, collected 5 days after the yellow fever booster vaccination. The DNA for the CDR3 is TGTGCCAGCAGCTTGGGGGGACAGGGGGGGACCACTGAAGCTTTCTTT. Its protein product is CASSLGGQGGTTEAFF.